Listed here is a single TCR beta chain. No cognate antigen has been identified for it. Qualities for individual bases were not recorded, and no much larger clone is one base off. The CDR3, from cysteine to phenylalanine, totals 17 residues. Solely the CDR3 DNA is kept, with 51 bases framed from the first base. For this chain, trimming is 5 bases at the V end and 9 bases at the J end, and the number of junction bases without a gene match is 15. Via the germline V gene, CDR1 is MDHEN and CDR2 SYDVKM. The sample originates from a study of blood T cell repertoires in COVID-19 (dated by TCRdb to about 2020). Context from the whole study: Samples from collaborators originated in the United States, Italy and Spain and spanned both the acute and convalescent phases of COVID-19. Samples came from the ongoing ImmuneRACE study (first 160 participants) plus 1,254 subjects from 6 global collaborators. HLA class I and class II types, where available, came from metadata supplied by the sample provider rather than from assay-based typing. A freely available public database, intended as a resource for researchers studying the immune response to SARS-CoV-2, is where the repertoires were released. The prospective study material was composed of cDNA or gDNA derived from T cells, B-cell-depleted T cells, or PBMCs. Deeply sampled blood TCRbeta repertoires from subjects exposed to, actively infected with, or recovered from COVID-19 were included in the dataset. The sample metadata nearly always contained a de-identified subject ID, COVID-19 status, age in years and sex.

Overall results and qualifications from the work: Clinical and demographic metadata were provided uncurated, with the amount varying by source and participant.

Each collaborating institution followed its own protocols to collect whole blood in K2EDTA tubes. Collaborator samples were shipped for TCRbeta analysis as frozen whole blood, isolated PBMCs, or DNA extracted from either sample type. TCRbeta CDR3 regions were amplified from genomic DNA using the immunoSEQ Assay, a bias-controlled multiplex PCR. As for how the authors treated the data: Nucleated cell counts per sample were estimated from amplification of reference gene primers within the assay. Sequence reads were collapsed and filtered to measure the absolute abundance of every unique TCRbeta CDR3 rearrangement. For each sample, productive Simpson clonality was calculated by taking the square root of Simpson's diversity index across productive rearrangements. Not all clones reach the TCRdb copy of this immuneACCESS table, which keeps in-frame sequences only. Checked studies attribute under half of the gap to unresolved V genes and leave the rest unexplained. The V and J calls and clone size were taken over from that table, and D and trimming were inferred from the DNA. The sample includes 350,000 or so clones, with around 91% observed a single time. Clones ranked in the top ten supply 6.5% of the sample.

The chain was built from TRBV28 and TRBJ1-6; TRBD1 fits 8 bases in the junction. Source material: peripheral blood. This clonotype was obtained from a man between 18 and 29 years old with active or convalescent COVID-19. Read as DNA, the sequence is TGTGCCAGCAGTCCGCGCCCCCCGGACAGGGACGGTTCACCCCTCCACTTT. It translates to CASSPRPPDRDGSPLHF.